This T cell receptor beta chain was captured by sequencing in a study of T cell responses to AZD1222 COVID-19 vaccine. Study conclusions and caveats: Breadth and depth of Spike-specific TCRs rose after two AZD1222 doses. Only after the peak T cell response were repertoires sampled. The donors showed a predominance of white British ancestry and of females, with possible underestimation of clonal diversity.

This clone was counted a few times. Its antigen is currently unknown. The CDR3 length is 17 residues. Germline values: CDR1 SEHNR, CDR2 FQNEAQ (reference sequence). The V end lost 5 bases, the J end lost 4 bases, and 21 bases lay between the germline ends. TCRdb keeps only in-frame clones here, not all; method: immunoSEQ multiplex PCR. Of 120,000 or so clones in the sample, about 92% are singletons; the top ten hold approximately 1%. The rearrangement joins TRBV7-9 to TRBJ1-3; D might be TRBD1 (6 bases). Here the sequenced sample was peripheral blood, taken on day 0 of AZD1222 vaccination. The sequence derives from an adult in good health. The DNA of the CDR3 is TGTGCCAGCAGCACGTCCACCTCAGGACAGTGGGGAAACACCATATATTTT. Amino acid sequence: CASSTSTSGQWGNTIYF. Using reference TRBV7-9 and TRBJ1-3 for the parts outside the CDR3, the full variable domain is DTGVSQNPRHKITKRGQNVTFRCDPISEHNRLYWYRQTLGQGPEFLTYFQNEAQLEKSRLLSDRFSAERPKGSFSTLEIQRTEQGDSAMYLCASSTSTSGQWGNTIYFGEGSWLTVV.